The 2 T cell receptor beta chains below were found in one sample sequenced in a study of cytomegalovirus exposure and HLA in healthy donors (TCRdb year 2017). The library was prepared using the immunoSEQ multiplex PCR assay. As stored in TCRdb, this immuneACCESS dataset retains in-frame rearrangements with V and J assigned. A fraction of the clones does not appear; measured against another copy, unresolved V genes explain less than half of the discrepancy, and the remainder lacks a known reason. Across this sample there are about 50,000 clones, with roughly 93% seen only once. The ten biggest clones cover more than 1.5% of the sample. Material: PBMCs. These receptors were taken from a woman between 18 and 30 years old in good health and CMV-seropositive.

This chain joins TRBV29-1 and TRBJ1-2; the D is unclear. V was clipped by 4 bases and J by 4 bases, with 10 bases between them. Germline-derived CDR1 and CDR2 are SQVTM and ANQGSEA. The CDR3 spans 12 residues. The CDR3 spells CSVVRGGYGYTF. In DNA form, the CDR3 reads TGCAGCGTTGTTCGGGGTGGCTATGGCTACACCTTC.

The rearrangement uses TRBV25-1 and TRBJ2-3; D is possibly TRBD2 (6 bases). Trimming removed 11 bases from V and 4 bases from J, with 7 bases in between. The length of the CDR3 is 10 residues. Germline-derived CDR1 and CDR2 are MGHDK and SYGVNS. The CDR3 reads CASGADTQYF. In DNA, the CDR3 is TGTGCCTCGGGGGCAGATACGCAGTATTTT.